This is a list of T cell receptor beta chains from one sample in a study of beta chain features in type 1 diabetes. Sequencing used immunoSEQ multiplex PCR; TCRdb keeps in-frame clones, though not all of them. The table includes 120,000 to 150,000 clones, less than 15% detected once. The sample comprised central memory CD4+ T cells from blood. The receptors here all came from a man between 18 and 29 years old with type 1 diabetes. Both conserved end residues are part of each CDR3. The D gene is left open where the match is weak. Clone size is stated in some rows and not others, as once, few, many or a class when expanded.

NA TRBJ1-2 TRBD1 TRBV4-1 CASSQPDRDRSYGYTF TGCGCCAGCAGCCAACCAGACCGGGACAGGAGCTATGGCTACACCTTC
few TRBJ2-1 TRBD2 TRBV28 CASRRTSANNEQFF TGTGCCAGCAGAAGGACTAGCGCAAACAATGAGCAGTTCTTC
few TRBJ2-5 NA TRBV7-3 CASSPKLGGGETQYF TGTGCCAGCAGCCCGAAACTCGGGGGCGGAGAGACCCAGTACTTC
few TRBJ1-6 TRBD1 TRBV6-5 CASSSPRDRDNSPLHF TGTGCCAGCAGTTCCCCCCGGGACAGGGACAATTCACCCCTCCACTTT
few TRBJ2-7 TRBD2 TRBV2 CASSEGASGGPGRYF TGTGCCAGCAGTGAAGGGGCTAGCGGGGGCCCCGGTCGGTACTTC
few TRBJ1-1 NA TRBV6-5 CAIPGEMNTEAFF TGTGCCATCCCGGGGGAGATGAACACTGAAGCTTTCTTT
few TRBJ1-2 NA TRBV27 CASSFWGSDYGYTF TGTGCCAGCAGTTTCTGGGGTTCGGACTATGGCTACACCTTC
few TRBJ1-5 TRBD1 TRBV7-2 CATTRPTGDQPQHF TGTGCCACGACTCGGCCTACAGGGGATCAGCCCCAGCATTTT
few TRBJ1-1 TRBD1 TRBV5-1 CASSFRQGPGSNTEAFF TGCGCCAGCAGCTTTAGACAGGGGCCGGGGAGTAACACTGAAGCTTTCTTT
NA TRBJ1-6 NA TRBV5-1 CASRDEGNSPLHF TGCGCCAGCAGGGATGAAGGAAATTCACCCCTCCACTTT
many TRBJ1-2 NA TRBV9 CASSVGEQYGYTF TGTGCCAGCAGCGTAGGAGAACAATATGGCTACACCTTC
few TRBJ2-7 NA TRBV5-1 CASSAGQSSYEQYF TGCGCCAGCAGCGCCGGACAGAGCTCCTACGAGCAGTACTTC
NA TRBJ1-3 NA TRBV4-1 CASSHLGNTIYF TGCGCCAGCAGCCATCTTGGAAACACCATATATTTT
NA TRBJ2-1 TRBD1 TRBV6-6 CASSLRRGLRNEQFF TGTGCCAGCAGTCTACGCAGGGGGCTGAGGAATGAGCAGTTCTTC
NA TRBJ2-7 TRBD1 TRBV7-9 CASSPPTGDLNSYEQYF TGTGCCAGCAGCCCCCCTACAGGGGACCTAAACTCCTACGAGCAGTACTTC
few TRBJ1-2 NA TRBV29-1 CSVTSGLDGYTF TGCAGCGTTACTTCCGGGTTGGATGGCTACACCTTC
NA TRBJ2-3 NA TRBV15 CATSRGGETDTQYF TGTGCCACCAGCAGAGGGGGGGAGACAGATACGCAGTATTTT
NA TRBJ1-1 NA TRBV30 CAWRRIAENPEAFF TGTGCCTGGAGGAGGATCGCTGAGAACCCTGAAGCTTTCTTT
NA TRBJ2-3 NA TRBV28 CASSLNEDRITDTQYF TGTGCCAGCAGTTTAAACGAGGACAGAATCACAGATACGCAGTATTTT
NA TRBJ1-1 NA TRBV19 CASSTWTEAFF TGTGCCAGTAGTACGTGGACTGAAGCTTTCTTT
few TRBJ1-5 NA TRBV6-5 CASSYKPILGNQPQHF TGTGCCAGCAGTTACAAACCTATATTGGGCAATCAGCCCCAGCATTTT
NA TRBJ1-5 NA TRBV28 CASSPGDRGDNQPQHF TGTGCCAGCAGTCCAGGGGACCGGGGGGATAATCAGCCCCAGCATTTT
many TRBJ2-7 TRBD2 TRBV27 CASSSAGVKYF TGTGCCAGCAGTTCCGCGGGGGTGAAGTACTTC
NA TRBJ2-5 TRBD2 TRBV28 CASSLPDLLAGEQETQYF TGTGCCAGCAGTTTACCCGACTTACTAGCGGGGGAGCAAGAGACCCAGTACTTC
NA TRBJ1-1 NA TRBV6-5 CASSLQGIDTEAFF TGTGCCAGCAGTCTACAGGGAATTGACACTGAAGCTTTCTTT
few TRBJ2-1 NA TRBV30 CAWSRKNNEQFF TGTGCCTGGAGCCGGAAAAACAATGAGCAGTTCTTC
few TRBJ1-2 NA TRBV18 CASSPSQDHYGYTF TGTGCCAGCTCACCAAGCCAGGACCACTATGGCTACACCTTC
few TRBJ1-2 TRBD1 TRBV7-2 CASSLEGAGYTF TGTGCCAGCAGCTTAGAGGGGGCTGGCTACACCTTC
few TRBJ1-1 NA TRBV6-5 CASSYWLNTEAFF TGTGCCAGCAGTTACTGGTTGAACACTGAAGCTTTCTTT
many TRBJ2-3 TRBD2 TRBV14 CASSRLPAGLTDTQYF TGTGCCAGCAGCCGCCTCCCAGCGGGGTTGACAGATACGCAGTATTTT
NA TRBJ2-7 TRBD1 TRBV7-9 CASSQGTGLPYEQYF TGTGCCAGCAGCCAGGGGACAGGACTTCCCTACGAGCAGTACTTC
few TRBJ1-6 NA TRBV30 CAWGQQGSSYNSPLHF TGTGCCTGGGGACAGCAGGGGAGCTCCTATAATTCACCCCTCCACTTT
few TRBJ1-3 NA TRBV7-8 CATLAFLTIYF TGTGCCACCCTTGCTTTCTTAACCATATATTTT
NA TRBJ2-5 NA TRBV11-3 CASSYAETQYF TGTGCCAGCAGTTACGCCGAGACCCAGTACTTC
many TRBJ2-1 TRBD2 TRBV2 CAGRLAGFNEQFF TGTGCCGGAAGACTAGCGGGGTTCAATGAGCAGTTCTTC
NA TRBJ1-6 NA TRBV11-3 CASSNAGSNSPLHF TGTGCCAGCAGCAATGCGGGGTCAAATTCACCCCTCCACTTT
NA TRBJ2-1 TRBD2 TRBV10-2 CASRTSSGGGSNEQFF TGCGCCAGCAGAACCTCGAGCGGGGGTGGAAGTAATGAGCAGTTCTTC
few TRBJ1-1 TRBD1 TRBV19 CASSPGTGTVKAFF TGTGCCAGTAGTCCAGGGACAGGGACCGTGAAAGCTTTCTTT
NA TRBJ2-3 TRBD2 TRBV5-1 CASSPGLAGGTDTQYF TGCGCCAGCAGCCCCGGACTAGCGGGGGGCACAGATACGCAGTATTTT
few TRBJ1-2 NA TRBV19 CASSISDYGYTF TGTGCCAGTAGTATATCGGACTATGGCTACACCTTC
many TRBJ2-3 TRBD2 TRBV7-2 CASSPTAGEGRTDTQYF TGTGCCAGCAGCCCGACCGCGGGGGAAGGGAGGACAGATACGCAGTATTTT
many TRBJ2-7 TRBD1 TRBV29-1 CSVERGQGGVNF TGCAGCGTTGAACGGGGACAGGGGGGCGTTAACTTC
NA TRBJ2-5 TRBD2 TRBV5-6 CASSLQGLHQETQYF TGTGCCAGCAGCTTGCAGGGACTACACCAGGAGACCCAGTACTTC
few TRBJ2-5 NA TRBV18 CASSRGSQETQYF TGTGCCAGCTCACGGGGCTCACAAGAGACCCAGTACTTC
few TRBJ1-2 NA TRBV7-9 CASQEPDRTIGGYTF TGTGCTTCCCAGGAACCCGACAGGACCATTGGTGGCTACACCTTC